This TCR beta chain stems from a study of radiation and T cells in renal cell carcinoma. Study in general: Nephrectomy followed 15 Gy stereotactic body radiation by 4 weeks. Regarding the study as a whole: In blood, top tumor clones expanded by 2 weeks, shrinking by 4.

Germline V gene data show CDR1 as SNHLY and CDR2 as FYNNEI. The CDR3 spans 15 residues. Trimming left V 5 bases short and J 5 bases short, with 18 bases between. Time point specified: baseline pretreatment blood. Treatment described: 15 Gy SBRT to primary tumor, nephrectomy 4 weeks later. The patient's renal cell carcinoma had clear cell pathology. Sequencing was performed with immunoSEQ multiplex PCR; in TCRdb, only in-frame clones are kept and a portion is missing. The sample has 150,000 or so clones; roughly 88% are singletons. Comment on this clone: Antigen: not known.

The sequenced sample was blood, obtained from a patient whose treatment included radiotherapy and nephrectomy. The receptor was isolated from a woman in her forties or fifties with renal cell carcinoma. J is TRBJ1-2 and V is TRBV2; perhaps TRBD1 as D (5 bases). In DNA, the CDR3 is TGTGCCAGCAGTCCCACCGGGACCGGGTATTATGGCTACACCTTC. It yields the protein CASSPTGTGYYGYTF.